Sequencing of this T cell receptor (beta chain) was carried out in a study of shared clonotypes between healthy human individuals. With regard to this clone: The antigen is not known.

J lost 5 bases, V lost 7 bases, and 5 bases had no gene match. CDR1 is MNHNS, CDR2 SASEGT, per germline. The length of the CDR3 is 14 residues. Findings and caveats of the study: The rarefaction results pointed to incomplete sorted-subset sequencing despite large depth.

The protocol was immunoSEQ multiplex PCR, while the TCRdb copy is restricted to in-frame clones and leaves out a portion. The table includes around 1,100,000 clones, 70% to 85% detected once. The sequence was collected from a man younger than 35 in good health. Some clones in this sample may be carry-over from other donors' samples. The chain combines TRBV6-1 with TRBJ2-5; 12 bases are a match to TRBD1. The source material was memory CD4+ T cells from PBMCs. Documented subset: CD45RA-negative fraction. The CDR3 coding sequence is TGTGCCAGCATCACGGGACAGGGGGCTGAGACCCAGTACTTC. Translating gives CASITGQGAETQYF.